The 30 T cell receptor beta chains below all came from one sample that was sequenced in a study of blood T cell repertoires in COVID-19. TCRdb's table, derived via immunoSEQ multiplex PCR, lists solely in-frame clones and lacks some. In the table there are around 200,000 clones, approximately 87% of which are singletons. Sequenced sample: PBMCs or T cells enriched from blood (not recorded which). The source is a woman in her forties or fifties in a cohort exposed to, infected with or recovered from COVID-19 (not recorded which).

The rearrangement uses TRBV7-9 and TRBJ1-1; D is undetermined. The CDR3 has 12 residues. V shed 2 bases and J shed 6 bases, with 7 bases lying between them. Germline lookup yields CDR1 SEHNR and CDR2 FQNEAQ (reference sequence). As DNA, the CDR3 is TGTGCCAGCAGCTTACGGGGTGCTGAAGCTTTCTTT. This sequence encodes CASSLRGAEAFF.

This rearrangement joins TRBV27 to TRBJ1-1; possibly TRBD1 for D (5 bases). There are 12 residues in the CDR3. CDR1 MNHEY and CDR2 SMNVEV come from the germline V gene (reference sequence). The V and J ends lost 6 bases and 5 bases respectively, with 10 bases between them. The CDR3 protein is CASSNRGTEAFF. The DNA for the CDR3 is TGTGCCAGCAGCAACCGGGGGACTGAAGCTTTCTTT.

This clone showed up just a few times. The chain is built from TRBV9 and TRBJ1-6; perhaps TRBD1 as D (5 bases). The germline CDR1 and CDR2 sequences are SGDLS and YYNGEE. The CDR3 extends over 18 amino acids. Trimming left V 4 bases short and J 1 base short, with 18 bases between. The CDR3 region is CASSLGDSRGSYNSPLHF. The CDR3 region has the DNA TGTGCCAGCAGCCTTGGGGACTCCCGGGGGTCCTATAATTCACCCCTCCACTTT. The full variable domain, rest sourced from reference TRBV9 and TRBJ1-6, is DSGVTQTPKHLITATGQRVTLRCSPRSGDLSVYWYQQSLDQGLQFLIQYYNGEERAKGNILERFSAQQFPDLHSELNLSSLELGDSALYFCASSLGDSRGSYNSPLHFGNGTRLTVT.

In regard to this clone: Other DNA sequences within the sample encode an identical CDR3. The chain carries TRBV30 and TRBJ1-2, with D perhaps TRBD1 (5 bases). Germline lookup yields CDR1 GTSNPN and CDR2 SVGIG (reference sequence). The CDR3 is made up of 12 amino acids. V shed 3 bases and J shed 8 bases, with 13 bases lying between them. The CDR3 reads CAWRPPGGGYTF. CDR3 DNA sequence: TGTGCCTGGAGGCCCCCGGGGGGGGGCTACACCTTC.

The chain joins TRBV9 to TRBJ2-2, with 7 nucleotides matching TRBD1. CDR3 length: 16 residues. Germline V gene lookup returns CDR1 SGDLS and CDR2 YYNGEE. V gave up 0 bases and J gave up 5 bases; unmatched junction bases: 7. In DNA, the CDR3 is TGTGCCAGCAGCGTAGGAGGGGGCCCGTCGACCGGGGAGCTGTTTTTT. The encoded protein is CASSVGGGPSTGELFF.

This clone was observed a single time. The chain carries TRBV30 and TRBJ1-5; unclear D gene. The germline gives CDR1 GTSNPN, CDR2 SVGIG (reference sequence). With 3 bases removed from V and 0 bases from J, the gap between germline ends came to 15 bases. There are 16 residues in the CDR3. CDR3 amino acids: CAWSVVAGSSNQPQHF. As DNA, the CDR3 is TGTGCCTGGAGCGTCGTTGCGGGGTCTAGCAATCAGCCCCAGCATTTT. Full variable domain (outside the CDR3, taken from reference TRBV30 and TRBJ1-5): SQTIHQWPATLVQPVGSPLSLECTVEGTSNPNLYWYRQAAGRGLQLLFYSVGIGQISSEVPQNLSASRPQDRQFILSSKKLLLSDSGFYLCAWSVVAGSSNQPQHFGDGTRLSIL.

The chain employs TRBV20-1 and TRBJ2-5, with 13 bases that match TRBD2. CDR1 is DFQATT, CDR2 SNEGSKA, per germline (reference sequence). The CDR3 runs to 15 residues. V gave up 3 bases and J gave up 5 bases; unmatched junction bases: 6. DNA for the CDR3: TGCAGTGCTAGTACTAGCGGGGGGGCCCGTGAGACCCAGTACTTC. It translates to CSASTSGGARETQYF.

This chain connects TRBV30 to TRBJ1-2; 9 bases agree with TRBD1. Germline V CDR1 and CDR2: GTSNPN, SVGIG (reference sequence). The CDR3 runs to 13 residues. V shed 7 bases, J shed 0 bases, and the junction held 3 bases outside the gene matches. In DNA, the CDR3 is TGTGCCTTCCGGACAGGGGCTAACTATGGCTACACCTTC. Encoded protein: CAFRTGANYGYTF.

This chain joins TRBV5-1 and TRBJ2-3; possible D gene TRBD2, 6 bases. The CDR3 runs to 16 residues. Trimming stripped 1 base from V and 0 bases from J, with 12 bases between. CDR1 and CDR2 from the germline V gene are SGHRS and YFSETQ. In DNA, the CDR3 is TGCGCCAGCAGCTTGTTTAGCGGCTCCAGCACAGATACGCAGTATTTT. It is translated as CASSLFSGSSTDTQYF.

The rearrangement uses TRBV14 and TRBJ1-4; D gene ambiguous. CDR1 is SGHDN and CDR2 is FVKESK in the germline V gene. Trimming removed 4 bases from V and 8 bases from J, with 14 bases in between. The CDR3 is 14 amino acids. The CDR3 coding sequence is TGTGCCAGCAGCCCCCTCGGCCGGAGGGAAAAACTGTTTTTT. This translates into CASSPLGRREKLFF.

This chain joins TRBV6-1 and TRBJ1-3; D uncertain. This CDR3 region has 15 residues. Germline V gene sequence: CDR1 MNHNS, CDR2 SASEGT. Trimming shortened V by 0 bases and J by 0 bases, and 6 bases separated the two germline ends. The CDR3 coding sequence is TGTGCCAGCAGTGAAGCACTAAGCTCTGGAAACACCATATATTTT. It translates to CASSEALSSGNTIYF.

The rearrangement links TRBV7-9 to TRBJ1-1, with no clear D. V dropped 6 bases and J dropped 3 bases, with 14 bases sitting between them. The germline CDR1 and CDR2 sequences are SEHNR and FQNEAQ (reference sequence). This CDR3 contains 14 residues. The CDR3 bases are TGTGCCAGCAGTCGCATGGTTCCGGACACTGAAGCTTTCTTT. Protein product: CASSRMVPDTEAFF.

CDR3 sequence (DNA): TGTGCCAGCAGTTTTGGTCAGGGGCATTCACCCCTCCACTTT. Residues: CASSFGQGHSPLHF. The chain combines TRBV27 with TRBJ1-6; maybe TRBD1 (6 bases). V lost 3 bases, J lost 8 bases, and 11 bases lay in between. The CDR3 is 14 amino acids. Germline V gives CDR1 MNHEY, CDR2 SMNVEV (reference sequence).

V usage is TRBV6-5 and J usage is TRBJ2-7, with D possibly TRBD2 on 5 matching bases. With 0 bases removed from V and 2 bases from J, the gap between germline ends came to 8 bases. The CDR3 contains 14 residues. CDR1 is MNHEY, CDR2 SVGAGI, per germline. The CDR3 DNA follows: TGTGCCAGCAGTTACTCAGACTATACCTACGAGCAGTACTTC. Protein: CASSYSDYTYEQYF.

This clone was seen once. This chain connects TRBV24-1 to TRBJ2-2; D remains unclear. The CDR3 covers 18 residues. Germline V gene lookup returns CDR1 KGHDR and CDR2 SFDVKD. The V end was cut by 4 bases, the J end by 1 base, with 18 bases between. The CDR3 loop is CATSETPSGNQNTGELFF. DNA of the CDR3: TGTGCCACCAGTGAGACCCCTTCAGGAAATCAGAACACCGGGGAGCTGTTTTTT.

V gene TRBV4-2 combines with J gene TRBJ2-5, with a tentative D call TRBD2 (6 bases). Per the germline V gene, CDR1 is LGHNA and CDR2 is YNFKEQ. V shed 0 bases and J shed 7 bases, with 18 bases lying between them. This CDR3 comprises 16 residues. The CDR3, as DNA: TGTGCCAGCAGCCAAGAACCAGTCGGGCACGGGGGGACCCAGTACTTC. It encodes CASSQEPVGHGGTQYF.

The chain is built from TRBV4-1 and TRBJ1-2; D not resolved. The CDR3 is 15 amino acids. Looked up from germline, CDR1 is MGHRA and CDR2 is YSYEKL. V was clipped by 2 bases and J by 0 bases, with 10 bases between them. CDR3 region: CASSQSGRANYGYTF. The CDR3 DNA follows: TGCGCCAGCAGCCAATCAGGCCGAGCTAACTATGGCTACACCTTC.

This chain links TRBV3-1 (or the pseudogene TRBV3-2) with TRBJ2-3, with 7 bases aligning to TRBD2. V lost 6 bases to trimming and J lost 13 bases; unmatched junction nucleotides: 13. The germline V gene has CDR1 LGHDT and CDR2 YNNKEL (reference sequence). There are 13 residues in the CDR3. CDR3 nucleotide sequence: TGTGCCAGCAGAGAAACTAGCGCCCTACCGAAGTATTTT. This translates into CASRETSALPKYF.

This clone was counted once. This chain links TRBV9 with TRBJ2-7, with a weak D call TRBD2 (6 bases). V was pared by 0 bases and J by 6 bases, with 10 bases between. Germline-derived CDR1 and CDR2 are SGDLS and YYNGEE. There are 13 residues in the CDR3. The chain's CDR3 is CASSVVMGGEQYF. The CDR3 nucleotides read TGTGCCAGCAGCGTAGTTATGGGAGGCGAGCAGTACTTC.

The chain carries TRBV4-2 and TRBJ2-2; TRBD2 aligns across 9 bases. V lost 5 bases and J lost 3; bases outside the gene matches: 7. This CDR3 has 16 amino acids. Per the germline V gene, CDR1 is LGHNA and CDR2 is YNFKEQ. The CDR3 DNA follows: TGTGCCAGCAGCTCGCCAGCGGGGGGCTACACCGGGGAGCTGTTTTTT. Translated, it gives CASSSPAGGYTGELFF.

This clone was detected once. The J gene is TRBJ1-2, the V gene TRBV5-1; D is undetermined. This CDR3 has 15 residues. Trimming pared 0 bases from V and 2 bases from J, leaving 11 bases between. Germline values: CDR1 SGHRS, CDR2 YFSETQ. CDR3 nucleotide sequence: TGCGCCAGCAGCTTGGGAATAGTCACCAACTATGGCTACACCTTC. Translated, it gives CASSLGIVTNYGYTF.

As DNA, the CDR3 is TGTGCCAGCAGTGTTGAGCGGGGGGGTTACGAGCAGTACTTC. Its protein is CASSVERGGYEQYF. The rearrangement joins TRBV2 to TRBJ2-7; the match to TRBD2 covers 10 bases. The ends lost 4 bases at V and 4 bases at J; junction bases unmatched: 4. The CDR3 is 14 amino acids. Germline V lookup: CDR1 SNHLY, CDR2 FYNNEI.

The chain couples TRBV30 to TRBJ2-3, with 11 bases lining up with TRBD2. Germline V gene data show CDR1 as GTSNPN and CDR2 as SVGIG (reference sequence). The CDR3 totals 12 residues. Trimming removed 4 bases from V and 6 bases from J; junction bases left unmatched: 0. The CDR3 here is CAWTSGGDTQYF. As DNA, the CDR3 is TGTGCCTGGACTAGCGGGGGGGATACGCAGTATTTT.

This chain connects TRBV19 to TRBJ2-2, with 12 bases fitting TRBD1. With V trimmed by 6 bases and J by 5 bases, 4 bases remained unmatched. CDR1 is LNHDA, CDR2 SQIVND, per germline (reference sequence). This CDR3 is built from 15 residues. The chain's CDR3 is CASRGDRGRTGELFF. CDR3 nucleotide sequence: TGTGCCAGTAGGGGGGACAGGGGGCGAACCGGGGAGCTGTTTTTT.

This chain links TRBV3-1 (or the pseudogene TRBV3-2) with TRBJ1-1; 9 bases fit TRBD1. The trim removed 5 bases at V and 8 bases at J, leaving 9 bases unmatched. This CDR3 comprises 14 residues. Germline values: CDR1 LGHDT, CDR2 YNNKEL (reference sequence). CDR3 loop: CASSDDETGGEAFF. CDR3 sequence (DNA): TGTGCCAGCAGCGACGATGAGACAGGGGGAGAAGCTTTCTTT.

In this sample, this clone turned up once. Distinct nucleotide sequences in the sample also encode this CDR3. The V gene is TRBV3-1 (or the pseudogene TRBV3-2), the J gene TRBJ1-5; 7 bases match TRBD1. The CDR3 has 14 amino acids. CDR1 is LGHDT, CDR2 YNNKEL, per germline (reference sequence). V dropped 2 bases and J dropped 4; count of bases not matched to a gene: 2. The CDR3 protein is CASSQRDSNQPQHF. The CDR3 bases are TGTGCCAGCAGCCAAAGGGACAGTAATCAGCCCCAGCATTTT.

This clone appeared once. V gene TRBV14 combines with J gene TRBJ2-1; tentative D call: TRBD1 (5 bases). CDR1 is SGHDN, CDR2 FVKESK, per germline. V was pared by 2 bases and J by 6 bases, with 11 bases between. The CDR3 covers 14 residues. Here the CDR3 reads CASSQNRNGNEQFF. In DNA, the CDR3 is TGTGCCAGCAGCCAAAACAGGAATGGCAATGAGCAGTTCTTC.

The CDR3 DNA reads as TGTGCCAGCTCCGCAGGGGGCGCGTCCTACGAGCAGTACTTC. It specifies CASSAGGASYEQYF. The chain is built from TRBV18 and TRBJ2-7, with 8 bases identical to TRBD1. Germline V gives CDR1 KGHSH, CDR2 LQKENI. V shed 6 bases and J 1 base; nucleotides not matched to a gene: 5. This CDR3 contains 14 residues.

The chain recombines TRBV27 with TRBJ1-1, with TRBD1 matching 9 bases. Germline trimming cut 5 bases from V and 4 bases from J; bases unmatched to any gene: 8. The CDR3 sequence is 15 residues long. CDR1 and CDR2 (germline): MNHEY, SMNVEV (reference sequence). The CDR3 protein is CASSRRTGAGTEAFF. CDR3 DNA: TGTGCCAGCAGTCGGAGGACAGGGGCCGGCACTGAAGCTTTCTTT.

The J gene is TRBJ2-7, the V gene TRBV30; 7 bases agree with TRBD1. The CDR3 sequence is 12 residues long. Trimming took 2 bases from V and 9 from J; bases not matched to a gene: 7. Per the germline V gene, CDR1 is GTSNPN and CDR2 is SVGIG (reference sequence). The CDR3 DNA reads TGTGCCTGGAGTCGTCAGGGGGACGTGCAGTACTTC. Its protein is CAWSRQGDVQYF.